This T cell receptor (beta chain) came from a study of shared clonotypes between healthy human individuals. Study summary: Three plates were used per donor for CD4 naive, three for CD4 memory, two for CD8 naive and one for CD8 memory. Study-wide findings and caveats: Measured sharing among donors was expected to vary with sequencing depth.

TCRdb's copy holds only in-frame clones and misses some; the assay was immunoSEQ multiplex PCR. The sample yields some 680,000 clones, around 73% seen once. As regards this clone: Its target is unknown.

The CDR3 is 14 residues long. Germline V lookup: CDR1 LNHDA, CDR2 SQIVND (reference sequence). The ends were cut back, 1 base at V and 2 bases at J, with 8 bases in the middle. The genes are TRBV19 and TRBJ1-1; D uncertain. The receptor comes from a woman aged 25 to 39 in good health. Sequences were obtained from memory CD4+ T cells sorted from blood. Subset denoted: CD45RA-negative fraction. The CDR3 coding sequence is TGTGCCAGTAGTATAGGACGGGATAACACTGAAGCTTTCTTT. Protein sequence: CASSIGRDNTEAFF. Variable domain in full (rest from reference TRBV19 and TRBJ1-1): DGGITQSPKYLFRKEGQNVTLSCEQNLNHDAMYWYRQDPGQGLRLIYYSQIVNDFQKGDIAEGYSVSREKKESFPLTVTSAQKNPTAFYLCASSIGRDNTEAFFGQGTRLTVV.